The present T cell receptor (beta chain) was sequenced within a study of blood T cell repertoires in COVID-19. Study details: Collection of acute and convalescent COVID-19 samples took place in the United States, Italy and Spain.

Sequenced by immunoSEQ multiplex PCR; TCRdb stores in-frame clones only, minus some. This table has about 140,000 clones, roughly 79% appearing once. There are 15 residues in the CDR3. The junction had 5 bases not matched to a gene; V was cut back by 2 bases and J by 1 base. Per germline, CDR1 LNHDA and CDR2 SQIVND (reference sequence). V gene TRBV19 combines with J gene TRBJ2-7; 7 bases fit TRBD2. The specimen sequenced was peripheral blood. The receptor was isolated from a woman aged 60 to 75 with acute or convalescent COVID-19. This CDR3 reads CASSISGRQSYEQYF. CDR3 coding DNA: TGTGCCAGTAGTATATCCGGGAGGCAGTCCTACGAGCAGTACTTC.